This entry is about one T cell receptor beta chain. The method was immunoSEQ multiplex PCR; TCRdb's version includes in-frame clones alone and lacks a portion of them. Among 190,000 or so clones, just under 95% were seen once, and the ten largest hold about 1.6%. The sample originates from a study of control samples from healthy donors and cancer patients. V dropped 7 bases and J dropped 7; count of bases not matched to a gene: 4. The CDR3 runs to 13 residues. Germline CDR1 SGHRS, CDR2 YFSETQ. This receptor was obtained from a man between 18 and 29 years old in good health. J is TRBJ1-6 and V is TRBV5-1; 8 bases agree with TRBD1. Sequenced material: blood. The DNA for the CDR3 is TGCGCCAGCCGGACAGGGAGAAATTCACCCCTCCACTTT. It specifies CASRTGRNSPLHF.